This T cell receptor (beta chain) was recovered during a study of blood T cell repertoires in COVID-19. Study context: From the United States, Italy and Spain came samples of acute and convalescent COVID-19.

Original data processing: Amplifying reference gene primers gave estimates of nucleated cell counts. Using immunoSEQ multiplex PCR, the repertoire was profiled, and TCRdb retains in-frame clones only, with some absent. V, J and clone size reflect that table, while D and trimming were determined from the DNA. The data hold roughly 330,000 clones, with roughly 87% observed a single time. Sequencing was done on a sample of peripheral blood. This sequence was found in a man aged 25 to 40 with COVID-19, enrolled during active disease.

CDR3 sequence (DNA): TGTGCCAGCAGACTCTCACTGGGACAGGCTAATGAAAAACTGTTTTTT. Residues: CASRLSLGQANEKLFF. This rearrangement joins TRBV7-9 to TRBJ1-4; TRBD1 matches at 8 bases. V gave up 6 bases and J gave up 3 bases; unmatched junction bases: 9. Germline CDR1 is SEHNR and CDR2 is FQNEAQ (reference sequence). The CDR3 has 16 residues.